The rows below give T cell receptor beta chains drawn from one sample of a study of vaccination and CD4 T cells after COVID-19. A single record per CDR3 protein comes from TCRdb applying MiXCR to the PCR reads. Among 15,000 to 20,000 distinct CDR3 sequences listed, 40% to 55% were seen once. These receptors have no identified antigens. The specimen was CD4+ T cells from blood, cultured in vitro. The receptors come from a human donor who had recovered from COVID-19. The CDR3 runs from the conserved cysteine through the conserved F or W. A D gene is named only where the DNA matches it firmly. Some rows have no size entry. The others give once, few or many, or a class for an expanded clone.

cdr3_aa cdr3_nt clone_size j_call cdr3_length v_call d_call
CASSRDREEETQYF TGTGCCAGCAGCCGCGACAGGGAGGAAGAGACCCAGTACTTC . TRBJ2-5 14 TRBV7-9 .
CASSTTGDYGYTF TGTGCCAGCAGTACCACAGGGGACTATGGCTACACCTTC few TRBJ1-2 13 TRBV11-2 TRBD1
CASRRAGDWAFF TGTGCCAGCAGGAGAGCAGGGGACTGGGCTTTCTTT . TRBJ1-1 12 TRBV12-3/TRBV12-4 .
CASSPAPGRGAKNIQYF TGCGCCAGCAGCCCGGCCCCGGGAAGGGGGGCCAAAAACATTCAGTACTTC . TRBJ2-4 17 TRBV5-1 .
CASSRRQGSETQYF TGTGCCAGCAGTCGGAGACAGGGGTCTGAGACCCAGTACTTC . TRBJ2-5 14 TRBV6-1 TRBD1
CASSGRVGNSPLHF TGTGCCAGCAGTGGCAGGGTGGGCAATTCACCCCTCCACTTT few TRBJ1-6 14 TRBV2 .
CASSPTRGLNTEAFF TGTGCCAGCAGCCCGACCCGGGGCTTGAACACTGAAGCTTTCTTT . TRBJ1-1 15 TRBV11-3 .
CASSSRTGDTEAFF TGTGCCAGCAGCTCTCGGACCGGGGACACTGAAGCTTTCTTT medium-sized TRBJ1-1 14 TRBV11-3 .
CASSSRAGDSPLHF TGTGCCAGCAGTTCAAGGGCCGGGGATTCACCCCTCCACTTT . TRBJ1-6 14 TRBV12-3/TRBV12-4 .
CASSLLGASNGYTF TGTGCCAGCAGTTTATTGGGGGCGTCGAACGGCTACACCTTC few TRBJ1-2 14 TRBV28 .
CSAYTGVAGYTF TGCAGTGCTTATACAGGTGTGGCTGGCTACACCTTC . TRBJ1-2 12 TRBV20-1 .
CSASGFRGNTIYF TGCAGTGCTAGCGGCTTCCGAGGGAACACCATATATTTT few TRBJ1-3 13 TRBV20-1 .
CASSYSGQGGGYTF TGTGCCAGCAGTTACTCCGGACAGGGAGGAGGCTACACCTTC few TRBJ1-2 14 TRBV6-5 TRBD1
CSARLLGQGNEKLFF TGCAGTGCTAGGCTACTGGGGCAGGGTAATGAAAAACTGTTTTTT . TRBJ1-4 15 TRBV20-1 .
CSAEGQGSTEAFF TGCAGTGCCGAGGGACAGGGCTCGACTGAAGCTTTCTTT few TRBJ1-1 13 TRBV20-1 TRBD1
CASSFGGGVSDTQYF TGTGCCAGCAGTTTCGGCGGGGGGGTTTCAGATACGCAGTATTTT . TRBJ2-3 15 TRBV27 TRBD2
CASSPSPGVGTEAFF TGCGCCAGCAGCCCCTCACCGGGTGTCGGCACTGAAGCTTTCTTT . TRBJ1-1 15 TRBV4-3 .
CASRTSGAKYNEQFF TGTGCCAGCAGGACTAGCGGGGCGAAATACAATGAGCAGTTCTTC . TRBJ2-1 15 TRBV7-2 TRBD2
CASSTGSLGYTF TGTGCCAGCAGTACGGGCTCCTTGGGCTACACCTTC . TRBJ1-2 12 TRBV6-2/TRBV6-3 .
CASSPAGRVTDTQYF TGTGCCAGCAGTCCTGCTGGCAGGGTCACAGATACGCAGTATTTT . TRBJ2-3 15 TRBV12-3/TRBV12-4 .
CASSPHSALHF TGTGCCAGCAGCCCACATTCGGCCCTCCACTTT . TRBJ1-6 11 TRBV6-2/TRBV6-3 .
CASRRGEGAFTQYF TGTGCCAGCAGACGTGGGGAGGGGGCGTTTACGCAGTATTTT . TRBJ2-3 14 TRBV5-4 .
CASRGGFGAFF TGTGCCAGCAGAGGGGGTTTCGGAGCTTTCTTT . TRBJ1-1 11 TRBV28 .
CASSVADVRNTEAFF TGTGCCAGCAGCGTAGCCGACGTCAGGAACACTGAAGCTTTCTTT . TRBJ1-1 15 TRBV9 .
CASSLVSGVTDTQYF TGTGCCAGCAGCTTAGTCAGCGGGGTCACAGATACGCAGTATTTT . TRBJ2-3 15 TRBV7-2 TRBD2
CASRDSDLGAYEQYF TGTGCCAGCAGAGACAGCGACTTAGGGGCCTACGAGCAGTACTTC . TRBJ2-7 15 TRBV6-1 .
CASSERHWGEKLFF TGTGCCAGCAGTGAGAGACACTGGGGGGAAAAACTGTTTTTT . TRBJ1-4 14 TRBV6-1 .
CASSYSRRGELFF TGTGCCAGCAGTTACTCGAGACGCGGGGAGCTGTTTTTT few TRBJ2-2 13 TRBV6-2/TRBV6-3 .
CASSYSNKGRVGYTF TGTGCCAGCAGTTACTCGAATAAGGGACGCGTGGGCTACACCTTC few TRBJ1-2 15 TRBV6-5 .
CSAREGAKGNQPQHF TGCAGTGCTAGGGAGGGGGCGAAAGGCAATCAGCCCCAGCATTTT medium-sized TRBJ1-5 15 TRBV20-1 TRBD1
CASSLVSGGLYEQYF TGTGCCAGCAGCCTGGTAAGCGGGGGGCTCTACGAGCAGTACTTC . TRBJ2-7 15 TRBV6-2/TRBV6-3 TRBD2
CASSGGQGSVETQYF TGTGCCAGCAGTGGGGGGCAGGGGAGCGTAGAGACCCAGTACTTC . TRBJ2-5 15 TRBV2 .
CSVEAGGRNIQYF TGCAGCGTTGAAGCCGGCGGGAGAAACATTCAGTACTTC . TRBJ2-4 13 TRBV29-1 TRBD2
CSVIGTGTSYEQYF TGCAGTGTTATCGGGACAGGGACCTCCTACGAGCAGTACTTC . TRBJ2-7 14 TRBV20-1 TRBD1
CASSMIGRARANYGYTF TGTGCCAGCAGCATGATCGGCAGGGCGCGCGCTAACTATGGCTACACCTTC few TRBJ1-2 17 TRBV21-1 .
CAWTPNGRAREKLFF TGTGCCTGGACCCCAAATGGCAGGGCGAGGGAAAAACTGTTTTTT once TRBJ1-4 15 TRBV30 .
CASSYSLAGGPRPFTQYF TGTGCCAGCAGTTACTCGTTAGCGGGGGGGCCGCGCCCTTTTACGCAGTATTTT few TRBJ2-3 18 TRBV6-5 TRBD2
CASRSSAAQETQYF TGTGCCAGCAGGTCCAGCGCGGCCCAAGAGACCCAGTACTTC few TRBJ2-5 14 TRBV6-1 .
CASSPQDTGELFF TGTGCCAGCTCACCACAGGATACCGGGGAGCTGTTTTTT . TRBJ2-2 13 TRBV18 .
CASSYWDRGSEAFF TGTGCCAGCAGTTATTGGGACAGGGGTTCTGAAGCTTTCTTT . TRBJ1-1 14 TRBV6-5 TRBD1
CASRQGNTEAFF TGTGCCAGCAGACAGGGGAACACTGAAGCTTTCTTT few TRBJ1-1 12 TRBV6-1 .
CASTPQGGLDEQFF TGTGCCAGCACCCCTCAGGGGGGGCTCGATGAGCAGTTCTTC few TRBJ2-1 14 TRBV7-3 .
CASSLESGGRAEAFF TGCGCCAGCAGCTTGGAATCGGGTGGGCGCGCGGAAGCTTTCTTT . TRBJ1-1 15 TRBV5-1 .
CSAYTTNYGYTF TGCAGTGCCTACACAACAAACTATGGCTACACCTTC few TRBJ1-2 12 TRBV20-1 .
CASSLGTQGLQYF TGTGCCAGCAGCTTAGGTACCCAAGGGTTGCAGTACTTC few TRBJ2-7 13 TRBV7-2 .
CASSLAPYEQYF TGTGCCAGCAGCTTAGCTCCTTACGAGCAGTACTTC . TRBJ2-7 12 TRBV7-2 .
CASSLAANRVTETQYF TGTGCCAGCAGCTTAGCGGCTAACAGGGTCACAGAGACCCAGTACTTC few TRBJ2-5 16 TRBV11-2 .
CASEKAYEQYF TGTGCCAGCGAAAAGGCCTACGAGCAGTACTTC few TRBJ2-7 11 TRBV6-1 .
CASSFRRGANTGELFF TGTGCCAGCAGCTTTCGCCGGGGGGCTAACACCGGGGAGCTGTTTTTT . TRBJ2-2 16 TRBV7-3 .